This TCR beta chain was obtained from a study of low-dose radiotherapy and immunotherapy resistance in tumors. Study-level background: Oral aspirin 300 mg was taken by patients daily for four cycles from cycle 1 day 1.

Primers used for first-strand cDNA, a TRAV- and TRBV-specific set, covered both alpha and beta chains. Amplification of TCRs used a constant-region primer and V-primer adapter for roughly 21 PCR cycles. TCRdb itself ran the reads through MiXCR, one entry per CDR3 protein. The repertoire holds approximately 9,000 distinct CDR3 sequences, with roughly two thirds as singletons. This CDR3 comprises 13 residues. The V and J ends lost 2 bases and 1 base respectively, with 8 bases between them. The V gene's germline CDR1 is GTSNPN and CDR2 SVGIG (reference sequence). Administered to the donors were nivolumab, ipilimumab, aspirin, low-dose cyclophosphamide and low-dose radiotherapy. Patients deemed eligible presented with advanced solid tumors lacking tumor-infiltrating lymphocytes.

This clonotype was obtained from a human donor with advanced metastatic prostate, ovarian, gallbladder or colorectal cancer (not recorded which). This table probably holds off-target reads from a library built for another chain. The genes are TRBV30 and TRBJ1-1, with D unclear. The CDR3 nucleotides are TGTGCCTGGAGTATACACGGGAACACTGAAGCTTTCTTT. It specifies CAWSIHGNTEAFF.